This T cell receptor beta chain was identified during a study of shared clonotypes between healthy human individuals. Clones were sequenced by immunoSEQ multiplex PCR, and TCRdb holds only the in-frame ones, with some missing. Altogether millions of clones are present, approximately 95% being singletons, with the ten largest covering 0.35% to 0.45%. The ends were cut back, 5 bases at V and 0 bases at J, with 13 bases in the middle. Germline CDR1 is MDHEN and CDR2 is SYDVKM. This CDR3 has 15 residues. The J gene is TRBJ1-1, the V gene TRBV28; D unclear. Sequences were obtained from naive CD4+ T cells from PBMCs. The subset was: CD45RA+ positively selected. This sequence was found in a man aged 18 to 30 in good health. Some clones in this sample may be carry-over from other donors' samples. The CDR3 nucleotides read TGTGCCAGCAGTCCCCCACGGGCGATGAACACTGAAGCTTTCTTT. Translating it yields CASSPPRAMNTEAFF.